The TCR beta chain under discussion was sequenced for a study of T-cell reconstitution after alpha-beta-depleted transplantation in children. CDR3 length equals 13 residues. Per germline, CDR1 DFQATT and CDR2 SNEGSKA (reference sequence). Construction of the TCRbeta library involved unique molecular identifiers. TCRdb re-derived calls from the PCR reads in MiXCR, one entry per CDR3 protein. The sample lists around 380,000 distinct CDR3 sequences, about 11% occurring once. About this clonotype itself: The junction does not match germline at one end; this may be a read error.

The TCR was taken from a human donor who donated a stem cell graft to a child with acute myeloid leukemia. Here the sequenced sample was PBMCs from the stem cell graft donor, taken from the stem cell graft. This sequence joins TRBV20-1 and TRBJ1-2; D not resolved. CDR3 bases: TGCGGTGCTAGGTGGGGAACTAACTATGGCTACACCTTC. It translates to CGARWGTNYGYTF.